Listed below are T cell receptor beta chains from one sample, sequenced in a study of chemoradiotherapy in HPV16-positive cancers. Produced via immunoSEQ multiplex PCR; TCRdb's table is partial and in-frame only. Among some 3,500 clones listed, around two thirds were seen once. The specimen was obtained from a patient who underwent chemoradiotherapy. These receptors originate from a human donor with HPV-associated anogenital cancer. Both conserved end residues are part of each CDR3. A D gene is named only where the DNA matches it firmly. The listing skips clone size in some rows; elsewhere it reads once, few, many or a size class.

j_call v_call clone_size d_call cdr3_nt cdr3_aa
TRBJ2-7 TRBV5-1 NA TRBD1 TGCGCCAGCAGCTCCTTGACAGGGAGATACGAGCAGTACTTC CASSSLTGRYEQYF
TRBJ1-2 TRBV5-1 NA NA TGCGCCAGCAGCTTGGAGGGGGGCTATGGCTACACCTTC CASSLEGGYGYTF
TRBJ1-2 TRBV7-9 NA NA TGTGCCAGCAGCTTCAGGGTCTATGGCTACACCTTC CASSFRVYGYTF
TRBJ1-4 TRBV4-1 few NA TGCGCCAGCAGCATAAGAGGGGCAGGGGCCTCTAATGAAAAACTGTTTTTT CASSIRGAGASNEKLFF
TRBJ1-2 TRBV7-6 NA NA TGTGCCAGCAGCTTAGAGGAGAACTATGGCTACACCTTC CASSLEENYGYTF
TRBJ2-4 TRBV19 NA TRBD2 TGTGCCAGTAGAGACGGGGGGTTGAACATTCAGTACTTC CASRDGGLNIQYF
TRBJ1-1 TRBV30 NA NA TGTGCCTGGTTGAACACTGAAGCTTTCTTT CAWLNTEAFF
TRBJ2-2 TRBV2 few TRBD2 TGTGCCAGCAGACTAGCGAGGGCCGGGGAGCTGTTTTTT CASRLARAGELFF
TRBJ1-1 TRBV28 NA NA TGTGCCAGCAGTTTACCAGGGTACACTGAAGCTTTCTTT CASSLPGYTEAFF
TRBJ1-5 TRBV5-6 few TRBD1 TGTGCCAGCAGCTCAGCATCGGACAGGAGCGGGCAGCCCCAGCATTTT CASSSASDRSGQPQHF